Listed here is a single T cell receptor (beta chain). This clone was counted a single time. Its binding antigen is unknown. No base quality information exists; no much larger clone differs at one position. This entry belongs to a study of cytomegalovirus exposure and HLA in healthy donors (dated by TCRdb to 2017 to 2019). With regard to the full study: According to an earlier analysis of several hundred of the donors, about 180 million T cells yielded 90 million to 130 million unique TCR beta sequences and about 300 Gb of sequence data. An earlier analysis of 587 of the donors used high-throughput TCR beta sequencing to judge whether each TCR beta V gene segment behaved as functional or pseudogenic. The T cell repertoires of several hundred subjects were profiled by immunosequencing and related to cytomegalovirus serostatus. Four to six DR-DQ haplotypes were handled as single units for association and clustering, since linkage in the cohort was strong. The later analysis used no new phenotypic data to find candidate immune exposures, relying instead on TCR beta sequences and their occurrence across donors. Every discovery cohort repertoire had been produced on one sequencing platform. A later genetic analysis used genome-wide SNP genotypes for about 65% of the 666 donors, treating that subset as a discovery cohort. Among some 400 genotyped donors of the cohort, an average of around 240,000 unique TCR beta nucleotide sequences were sequenced per donor, roughly 20% of them non-productive. In addition to the first cohort of hundreds of subjects, a separate validation cohort of over 90 different subjects was used. The study combined high-throughput TCR immunosequencing, statistical association of individual TCRs with disease status, and machine learning to predict cytomegalovirus infection status. The study aimed to test whether cataloging public T cell receptors could reveal signatures of past pathogen exposure. An early release that covered 500 to 800 HLA-typed donors contained approximately 290 gigabases of sequencing data and tens of millions of unique TCR sequences. Class I and class II HLA loci were covered by the typing at four-digit resolution. Among the 398 genotyped donors, approximately 81% belonged to the genetic ancestry cluster associated with self-reported Caucasian donors. The number of typed donors differed by locus: about 620-640 for A, B, C, DRB1 and DQB1; approximately 520 for DQA1; around 580 for DPA1; and around 490 for DPB1. Donor age, sex, ethnicity and CMV serostatus were compiled alongside the repertoire data. A later analysis re-examined previously published TCR beta repertoires from roughly 720 donors and added high-resolution HLA genotyping to investigate patterns of TCR occurrence. Study-wide conclusions, independent of this receptor: In an earlier analysis of a few hundred of the donors, most TCR beta V segments were observed in productive rearrangements about 87% or about 30% of the time, broadly matching IMGT annotations. In a later analysis, 15,000 to 20,000 TCR beta sequences were associated with specific HLA alleles at a false discovery rate of 0.05. Because counts were too low, under 20 rarely observed V segments, including chromosome 9 orphons, were left out of the earlier analysis of some 600 of the donors. Only TCR beta chains were sequenced in this cohort, and the absence of alpha or paired-chain data limited detectable features. A few of the identified cytomegalovirus-associated TCR beta chains were confirmed in vitro to be specific for cytomegalovirus antigens. Because HLA typing was missing for some donors at each locus, association tests included only the typed subset. The study listed 164 TCR beta chains as associated with cytomegalovirus. In a later analysis, several top co-occurrence clusters were reported to appear linked to parvovirus B19, influenza, CMV and Epstein-Barr virus. Correlated functional status among segregating V segments might be attributable to linkage disequilibrium, but an unknown experimental factor could not be ruled out. Presence/absence analyses assumed roughly uniform sequencing depth across donors, an assumption that may not hold. For the cohort, immune exposure information was limited to CMV serostatus. In a later genetic analysis, fewer N-insertions in productive TCRs were reported among donors in an Asian-associated ancestry cluster than the roughly 700-donor mean. In both the original and validation cohorts, the classifier was reported to diagnose cytomegalovirus status with high specificity and sensitivity. According to a later analysis, TCR association rates differed among HLA loci, with DRB1 alleles showing the most associated TCRs and HLA-C alleles showing the fewest. Strong co-occurrence of HLA alleles, especially DR and DQ, made assigning TCR associations to individual alleles difficult. A further reported finding was that TCR beta sequences accurately predicted the HLA-A and HLA-B alleles for most subjects in the first cohort. The authors suggested that the approach could potentially be generalized to other disease states and immunological phenotypes. The 87-base-pair reads could not distinguish some IMGT-functional V segments, including TRBV6-2 and TRBV6-3, so those segments were excluded. Compared with equally common non-associated chains, HLA-associated TCR beta chains in a later analysis were more clonally expanded and had lower generation probabilities. The sequencing pipeline was judged likely to have produced a cluster of highly shared sequence variants as a technical artifact. Most CMV-associated TCR beta chains appeared to be HLA-restricted in a later analysis, and the HLA associations seemed to be driven largely by CMV exposure. An association between a missense DCLRE1C variant and V-gene and J-gene trimming of TCR beta chains was found in a later genetic analysis and replicated in an independent cohort. Across donors, most TCR sequences were observed very rarely, whereas some public TCRs were present in many individuals.

The cohort was made up of 500 to 850 healthy bone marrow donors. At the time of sampling, every cohort member was nominally healthy, though immune exposures that went unrecorded were likely present. The donor was CMV seronegative and belonged to the group of several hundred seronegative cohort members. A peripheral blood sample was collected from each donor, and TCR beta sequencing was performed on peripheral blood mononuclear cells. Genomic DNA extraction from the blood cell samples was performed with the Qiagen DNeasy Blood Extraction Kit. The library was made by the immunoSEQ multiplex PCR assay. For the multiplex PCR, a mixture combining 60 forward primers for TCR Vbeta segments and 13 reverse primers for TCR Jbeta segments was used. The CDR3 region of rearranged TCR beta genes was amplified from genomic DNA with a multiplex PCR assay. The amplified TCR beta libraries were sequenced on the Illumina HiSeq System as 87-base-pair reads. For the original study's pipeline: A later analysis tallied roughly 78 million unique TCR beta chains across the 600 to 700 repertoires, and roughly 11 million of those chains were shared by two or more donors. Raw reads were error-corrected and collapsed into unique sequences by a nearest-neighbor algorithm in which closely related sequences were merged to remove PCR and sequencing errors. CDR3 sequences were aligned to IMGT reference sequences to assign V, D and J gene segments. Each retained sequence needed at least a six-nucleotide match to both a V gene segment and a J gene segment. A rearrangement was called productive if the CDR3 had no stop codons and remained in frame with V and J, and every other rearrangement was called non-productive. Following IMGT convention, CDR3 was defined as the stretch from the second conserved V-encoded cysteine to the conserved J-encoded phenylalanine. The earlier analysis of more than 450 of the donors excluded sequences that lacked an unambiguous match to a single V gene segment. In an earlier analysis of 587 of the donors, a V segment was called functional when productive rearrangements were above 56.7%, and segregating when the standard deviation between donors exceeded 5%. A statistical classification framework was built for diagnosing cytomegalovirus status from the catalog of TCR beta chain sequences. In a later analysis, TCR nucleotide sequences were compared against IMGT/GENE-DB human TR gene sequences so that V and J genes could be assigned. A later analysis assigned CDR3 sequences and most-parsimonious VDJ recombination scenarios with the TCRdist pipeline. A later analysis defined each TCR beta chain by its CDR3 amino acid sequence plus V-gene family, and excluded reads lacking a unique V-gene family. In a later analysis, several hundred highly shared, low-generation-probability nucleotide sequences were removed to address suspected cross-contamination and a sequencing artifact. A later analysis calculated a clonal expansion index for each public chain from normalized within-repertoire ranks of inferred template counts. In a later analysis, generation probabilities were computed using a VDJ recombination model fitted to out-of-frame rearrangements, and the results were checked against IGoR. In a later analysis, hypergeometric tests were used to score TCR-TCR, TCR-HLA and TCR-CMV co-occurrence, with a repertoire-size bias correction applied to TCR pairs. False discovery rates were estimated in a later analysis by permuting HLA or CMV assignments 20 times. In a later analysis, co-occurring TCRs were grouped with DBSCAN, and TCRdist sequence similarity was added when clustering was performed within HLA-allele-positive subsets. Co-occurrence clustering excluded repertoires with fewer than 30,000 or more than 120,000 public chains, plus five with anomalous nucleotide sharing. In TCRdb, the immuneACCESS table is reduced to in-frame sequences with V and J assigned. These tables do not hold every clone; where another copy was compared, an unresolved V gene accounts for under half, and the others remain unexplained. That table is the source of V, J and clone size, and D and trimming were worked out from the DNA. Within this sample are about 200,000 clones, with roughly four fifths of them counted one time only. About 2.5% of the sample is in the top ten clones.

CDR1 and CDR2, per the germline V gene, are SGHRS and YFSETQ. V trim: 1 base; J trim: 4 bases; unmatched bases: 9. Including cysteine and phenylalanine, the CDR3 has 16 amino acids. Only the CDR3 part of the read is kept: 48 bases, read in frame from the first base. This sequence was found in a woman aged 40 to 55 in good health and CMV-seronegative. The chain links TRBV5-1 with TRBJ2-7, with TRBD2 identical over 9 junction bases. The source material was PBMCs. The CDR3 here reads CASSLRLREGQYEQYF. Read as DNA, the sequence is TGCGCCAGCAGCTTGAGGTTGCGGGAGGGCCAGTACGAGCAGTACTTC. With the portions outside the CDR3 filled from the reference TRBV5-1 and TRBJ2-7 genes, the complete variable region becomes KAGVTQTPRYLIKTRGQQVTLSCSPISGHRSVSWYQQTPGQGLQFLFEYFSETQRNKGNFPGRFSGRQFSNSRSEMNVSTLELGDSALYLCASSLRLREGQYEQYFGPGTRLTVT.